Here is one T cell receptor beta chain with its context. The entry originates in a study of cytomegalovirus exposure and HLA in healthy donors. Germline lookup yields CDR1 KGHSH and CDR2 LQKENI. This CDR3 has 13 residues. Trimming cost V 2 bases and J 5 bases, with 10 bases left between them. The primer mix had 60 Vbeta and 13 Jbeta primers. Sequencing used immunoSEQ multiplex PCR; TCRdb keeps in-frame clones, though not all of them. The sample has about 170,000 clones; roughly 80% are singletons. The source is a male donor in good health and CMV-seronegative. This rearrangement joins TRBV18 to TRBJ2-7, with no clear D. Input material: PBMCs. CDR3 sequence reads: CASSPLDLDEQYF. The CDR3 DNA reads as TGTGCCAGCTCACCATTAGACTTGGACGAGCAGTACTTC.